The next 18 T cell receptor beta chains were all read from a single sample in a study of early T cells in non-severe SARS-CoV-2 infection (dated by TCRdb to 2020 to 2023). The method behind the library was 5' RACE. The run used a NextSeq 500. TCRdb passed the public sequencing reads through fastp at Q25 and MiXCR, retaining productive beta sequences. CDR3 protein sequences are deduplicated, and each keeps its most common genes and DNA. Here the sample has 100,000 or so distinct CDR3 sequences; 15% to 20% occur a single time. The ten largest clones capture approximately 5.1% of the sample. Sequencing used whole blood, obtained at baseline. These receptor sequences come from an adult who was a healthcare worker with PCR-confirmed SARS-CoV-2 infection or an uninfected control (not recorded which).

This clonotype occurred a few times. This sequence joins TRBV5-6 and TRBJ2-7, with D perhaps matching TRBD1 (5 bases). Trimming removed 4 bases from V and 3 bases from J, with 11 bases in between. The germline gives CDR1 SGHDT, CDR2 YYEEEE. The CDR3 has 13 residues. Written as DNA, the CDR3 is TGTGCCAGCAGCCCCCGACAGTACTACGAGCAGTACTTC. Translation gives CASSPRQYYEQYF.

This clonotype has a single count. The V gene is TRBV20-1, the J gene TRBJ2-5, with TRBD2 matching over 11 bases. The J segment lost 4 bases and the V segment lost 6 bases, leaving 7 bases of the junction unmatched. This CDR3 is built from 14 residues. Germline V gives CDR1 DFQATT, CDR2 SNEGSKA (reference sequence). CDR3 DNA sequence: TGCAGTGCACTAGCGGGAGTCGGTTCAGAGACCCAGTACTTC. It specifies CSALAGVGSETQYF.

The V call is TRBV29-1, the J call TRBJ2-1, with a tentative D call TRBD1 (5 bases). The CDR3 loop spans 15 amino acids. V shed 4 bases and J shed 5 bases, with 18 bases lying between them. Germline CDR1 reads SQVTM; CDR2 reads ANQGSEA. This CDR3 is CSVVRSPGKDNEQFF. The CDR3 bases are TGCAGCGTTGTTAGGTCGCCAGGGAAGGACAATGAGCAGTTCTTC.

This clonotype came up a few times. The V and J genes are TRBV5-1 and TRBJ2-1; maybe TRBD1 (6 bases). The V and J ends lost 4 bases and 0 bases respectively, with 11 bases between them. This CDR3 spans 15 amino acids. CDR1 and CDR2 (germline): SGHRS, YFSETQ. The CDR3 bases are TGCGCCAGCAGCAACCGGGACACCTCCTACAATGAGCAGTTCTTC. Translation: CASSNRDTSYNEQFF.

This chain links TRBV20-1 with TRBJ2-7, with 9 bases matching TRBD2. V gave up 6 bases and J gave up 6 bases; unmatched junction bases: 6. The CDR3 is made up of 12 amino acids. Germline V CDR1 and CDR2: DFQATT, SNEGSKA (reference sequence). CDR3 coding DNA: TGCAGTGCAGTAGCGGGAGTAAGCGAGCAGTACTTC. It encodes CSAVAGVSEQYF.

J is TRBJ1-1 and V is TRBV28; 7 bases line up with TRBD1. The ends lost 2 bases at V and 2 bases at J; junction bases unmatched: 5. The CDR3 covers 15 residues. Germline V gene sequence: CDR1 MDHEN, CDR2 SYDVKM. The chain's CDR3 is CASSLIGTENTEAFF. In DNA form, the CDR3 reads TGTGCCAGCAGTTTAATTGGGACAGAAAACACTGAAGCTTTCTTT.

The CDR3 bases are TGTGCCAGCAGCGCCGCGACAGGGGGCCTCACTGAAGCTTTCTTT. It translates to CASSAATGGLTEAFF. The chain carries TRBV7-9 and TRBJ1-1; 10 nucleotides line up with TRBD1. Germline lookup yields CDR1 SEHNR and CDR2 FQNEAQ (reference sequence). The CDR3 contains 15 residues. With 5 bases clipped from V and 4 bases from J, the junction kept 7 bases outside the gene matches.

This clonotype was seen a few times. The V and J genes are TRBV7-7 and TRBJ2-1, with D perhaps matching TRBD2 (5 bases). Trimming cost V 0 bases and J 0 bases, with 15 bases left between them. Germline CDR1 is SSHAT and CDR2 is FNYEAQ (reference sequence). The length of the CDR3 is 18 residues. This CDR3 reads CASSLAPVSGSSYNEQFF. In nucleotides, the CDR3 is TGTGCCAGCAGCTTAGCTCCCGTAAGCGGAAGCTCCTACAATGAGCAGTTCTTC.

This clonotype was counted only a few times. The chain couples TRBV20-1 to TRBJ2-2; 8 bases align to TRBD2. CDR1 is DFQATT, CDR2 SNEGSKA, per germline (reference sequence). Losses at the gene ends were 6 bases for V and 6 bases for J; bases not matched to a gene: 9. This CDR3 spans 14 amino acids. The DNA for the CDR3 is TGCAGTGCCGGACTAGCTGCCGTCCCCGGGGAGCTGTTTTTT. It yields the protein CSAGLAAVPGELFF.

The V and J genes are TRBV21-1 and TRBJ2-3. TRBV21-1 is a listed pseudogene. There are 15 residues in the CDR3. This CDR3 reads CASSSSTGKPDTQYF. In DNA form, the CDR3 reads TGTGCCAGCAGCTCGTCGACGGGTAAGCCAGATACGCAGTATTTT.

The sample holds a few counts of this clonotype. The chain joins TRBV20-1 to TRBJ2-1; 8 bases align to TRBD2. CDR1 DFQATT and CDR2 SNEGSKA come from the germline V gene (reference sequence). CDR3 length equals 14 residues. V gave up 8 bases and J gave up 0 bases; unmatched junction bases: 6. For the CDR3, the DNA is TGCAGTCCCCGGGGGGGTAGCTCCTACAATGAGCAGTTCTTC. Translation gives CSPRGGSSYNEQFF.

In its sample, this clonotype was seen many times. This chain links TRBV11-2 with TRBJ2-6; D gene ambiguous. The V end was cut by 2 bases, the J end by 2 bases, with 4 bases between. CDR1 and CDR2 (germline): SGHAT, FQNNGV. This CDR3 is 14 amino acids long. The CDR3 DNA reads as TGTGCCAGCAGCTTATTGACTGGGGCCAACGTCCTGACTTTC. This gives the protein CASSLLTGANVLTF.

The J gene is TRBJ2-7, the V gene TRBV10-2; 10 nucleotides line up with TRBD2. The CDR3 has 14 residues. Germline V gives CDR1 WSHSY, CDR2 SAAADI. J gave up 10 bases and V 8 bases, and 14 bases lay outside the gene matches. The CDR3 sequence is CASLMSTSSGSQYF. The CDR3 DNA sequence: TGCGCCAGCTTGATGTCTACGTCTAGCGGGAGCCAGTACTTC.

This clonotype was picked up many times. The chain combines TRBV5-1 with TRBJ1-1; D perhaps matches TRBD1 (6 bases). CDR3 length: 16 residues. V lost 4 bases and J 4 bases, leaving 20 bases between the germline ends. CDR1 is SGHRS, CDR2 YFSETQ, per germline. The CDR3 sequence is CASSPTGKGLVTEAFF. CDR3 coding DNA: TGCGCCAGCAGCCCCACAGGGAAGGGCCTGGTCACTGAAGCTTTCTTT.

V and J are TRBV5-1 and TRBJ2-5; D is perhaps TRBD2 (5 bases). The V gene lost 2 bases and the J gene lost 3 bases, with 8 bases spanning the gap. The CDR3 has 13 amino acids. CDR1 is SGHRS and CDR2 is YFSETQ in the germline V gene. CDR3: CASSFNGKETQYF. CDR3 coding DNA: TGCGCCAGCAGCTTTAACGGGAAAGAGACCCAGTACTTC.

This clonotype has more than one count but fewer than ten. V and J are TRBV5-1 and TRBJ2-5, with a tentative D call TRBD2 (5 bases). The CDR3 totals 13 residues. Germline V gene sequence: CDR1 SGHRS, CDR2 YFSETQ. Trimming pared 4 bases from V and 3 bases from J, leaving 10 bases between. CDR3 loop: CASSAGLKETQYF. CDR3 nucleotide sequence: TGCGCCAGCAGCGCCGGACTTAAAGAGACCCAGTACTTC. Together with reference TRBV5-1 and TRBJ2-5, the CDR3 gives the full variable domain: KAGVTQTPRYLIKTRGQQVTLSCSPISGHRSVSWYQQTPGQGLQFLFEYFSETQRNKGNFPGRFSGRQFSNSRSEMNVSTLELGDSALYLCASSAGLKETQYFGPGTRLLVL.

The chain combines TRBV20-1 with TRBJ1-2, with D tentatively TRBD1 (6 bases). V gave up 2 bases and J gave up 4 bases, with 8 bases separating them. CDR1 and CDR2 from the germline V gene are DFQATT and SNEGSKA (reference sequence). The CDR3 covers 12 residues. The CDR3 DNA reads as TGCAGTGCTAGACCGACAGGCTATGGCTACACCTTC. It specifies CSARPTGYGYTF.

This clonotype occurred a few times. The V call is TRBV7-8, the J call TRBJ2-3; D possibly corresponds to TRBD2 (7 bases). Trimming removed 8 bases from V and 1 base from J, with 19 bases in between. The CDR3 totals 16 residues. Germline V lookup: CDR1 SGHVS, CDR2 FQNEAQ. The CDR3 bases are TGTGCCAGCTCACAGAGGGGGGGCAGGGGCACAGATACGCAGTATTTT. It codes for CASSQRGGRGTDTQYF.